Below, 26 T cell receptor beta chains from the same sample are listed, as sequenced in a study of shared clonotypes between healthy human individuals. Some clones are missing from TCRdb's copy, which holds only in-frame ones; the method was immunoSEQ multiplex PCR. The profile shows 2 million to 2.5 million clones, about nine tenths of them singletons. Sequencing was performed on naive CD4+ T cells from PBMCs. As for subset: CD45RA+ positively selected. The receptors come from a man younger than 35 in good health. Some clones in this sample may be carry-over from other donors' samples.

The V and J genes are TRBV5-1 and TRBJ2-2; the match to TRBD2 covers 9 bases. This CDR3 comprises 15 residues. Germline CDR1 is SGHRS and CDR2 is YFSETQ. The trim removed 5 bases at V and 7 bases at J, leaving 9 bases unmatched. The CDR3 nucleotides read TGCGCCAGCAGTTTCCTAGCGGGATCCAGCGGGGAGCTGTTTTTT. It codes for CASSFLAGSSGELFF.

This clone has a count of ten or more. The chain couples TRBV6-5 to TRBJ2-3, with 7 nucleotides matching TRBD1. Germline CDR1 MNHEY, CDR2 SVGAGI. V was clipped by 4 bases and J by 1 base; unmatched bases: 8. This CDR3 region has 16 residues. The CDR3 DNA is TGTGCCAGCAGTTCCCCCCCCGGGACAGGCACAGATACGCAGTATTTT. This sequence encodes CASSSPPGTGTDTQYF.

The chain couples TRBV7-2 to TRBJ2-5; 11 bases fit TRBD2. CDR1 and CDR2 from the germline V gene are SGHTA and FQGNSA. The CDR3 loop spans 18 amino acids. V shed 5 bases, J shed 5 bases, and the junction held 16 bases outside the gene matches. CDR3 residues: CASSVTGRRPSGGETQYF. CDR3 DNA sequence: TGTGCCAGCAGCGTAACTGGTCGTCGACCTAGCGGGGGGGAGACCCAGTACTTC.

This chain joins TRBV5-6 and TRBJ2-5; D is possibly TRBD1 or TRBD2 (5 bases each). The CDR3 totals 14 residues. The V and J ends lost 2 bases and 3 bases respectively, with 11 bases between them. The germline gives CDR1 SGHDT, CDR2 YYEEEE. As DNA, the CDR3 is TGTGCCAGCAGCTTTGCAGGGACCGAAGAGACCCAGTACTTC. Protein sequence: CASSFAGTEETQYF.

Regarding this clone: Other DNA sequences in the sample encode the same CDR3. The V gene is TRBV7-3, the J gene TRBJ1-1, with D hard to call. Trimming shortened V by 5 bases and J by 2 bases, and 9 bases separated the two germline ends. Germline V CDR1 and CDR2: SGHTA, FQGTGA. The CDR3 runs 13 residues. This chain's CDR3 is CASSLGRNTEAFF. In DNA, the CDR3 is TGTGCCAGCAGCCTAGGGAGAAACACTGAAGCTTTCTTT. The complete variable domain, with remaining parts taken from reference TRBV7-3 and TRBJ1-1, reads GAGVSQTPSNKVTEKGKYVELRCDPISGHTALYWYRQSLGQGPEFLIYFQGTGAADDSGLPNDRFFAVRPEGSVSTLKIQRTERGDSAVYLCASSLGRNTEAFFGQGTRLTVV.

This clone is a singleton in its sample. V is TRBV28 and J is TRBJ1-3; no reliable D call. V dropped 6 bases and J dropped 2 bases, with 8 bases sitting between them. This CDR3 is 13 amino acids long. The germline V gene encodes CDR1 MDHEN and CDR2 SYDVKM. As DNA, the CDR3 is TGTGCCAGCAGCCCCGTGGCTGGAAACACCATATATTTT. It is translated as CASSPVAGNTIYF. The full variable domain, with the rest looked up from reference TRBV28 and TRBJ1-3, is DVKVTQSSRYLVKRTGEKVFLECVQDMDHENMFWYRQDPGLGLRLIYFSYDVKMKEKGDIPEGYSVSREKKERFSLILESASTNQTSMYLCASSPVAGNTIYFGEGSWLTVV.

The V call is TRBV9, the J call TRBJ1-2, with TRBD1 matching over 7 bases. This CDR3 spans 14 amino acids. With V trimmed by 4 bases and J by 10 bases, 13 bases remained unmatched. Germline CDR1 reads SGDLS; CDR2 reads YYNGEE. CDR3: CASSKSGQGGYYTF. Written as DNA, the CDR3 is TGTGCCAGCAGCAAGTCCGGGCAGGGGGGATACTACACCTTC.

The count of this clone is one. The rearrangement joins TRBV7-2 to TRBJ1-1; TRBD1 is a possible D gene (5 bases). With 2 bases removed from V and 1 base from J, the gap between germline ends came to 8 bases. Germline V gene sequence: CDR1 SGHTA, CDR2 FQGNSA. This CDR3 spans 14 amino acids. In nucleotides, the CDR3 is TGTGCCAGCAGCTTACTTCAGGGGAACACTGAAGCTTTCTTT. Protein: CASSLLQGNTEAFF.

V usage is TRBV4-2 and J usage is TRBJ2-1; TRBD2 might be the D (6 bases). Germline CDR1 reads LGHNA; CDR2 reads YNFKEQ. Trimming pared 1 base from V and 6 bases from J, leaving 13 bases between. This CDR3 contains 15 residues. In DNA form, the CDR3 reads TGTGCCAGCAGCCAAGGGAGGGCTGGCGGCAATGAGCAGTTCTTC. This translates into CASSQGRAGGNEQFF.

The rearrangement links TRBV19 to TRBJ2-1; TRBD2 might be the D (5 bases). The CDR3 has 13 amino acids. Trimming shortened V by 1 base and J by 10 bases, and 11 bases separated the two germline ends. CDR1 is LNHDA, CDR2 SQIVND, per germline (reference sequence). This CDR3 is CASSIGGPGEQFF. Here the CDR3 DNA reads TGTGCCAGTAGTATAGGTGGGCCGGGGGAGCAGTTCTTC.

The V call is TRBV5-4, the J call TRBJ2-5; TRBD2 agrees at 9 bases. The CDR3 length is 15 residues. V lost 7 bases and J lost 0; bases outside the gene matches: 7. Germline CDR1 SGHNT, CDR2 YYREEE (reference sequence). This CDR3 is CASRTSVSYQETQYF. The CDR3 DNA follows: TGTGCCAGCCGGACTAGCGTATCGTACCAAGAGACCCAGTACTTC.

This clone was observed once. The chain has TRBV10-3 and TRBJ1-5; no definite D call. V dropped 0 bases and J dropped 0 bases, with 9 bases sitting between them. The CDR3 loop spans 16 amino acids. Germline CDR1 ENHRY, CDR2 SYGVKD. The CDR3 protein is CAISESREYSNQPQHF. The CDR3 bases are TGTGCCATCAGTGAGTCCCGTGAATATAGCAATCAGCCCCAGCATTTT.

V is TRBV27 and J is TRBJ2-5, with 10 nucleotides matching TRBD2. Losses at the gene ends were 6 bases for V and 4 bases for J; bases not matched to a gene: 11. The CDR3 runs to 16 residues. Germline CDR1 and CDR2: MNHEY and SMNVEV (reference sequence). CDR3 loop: CASSRDLAGVRETQYF. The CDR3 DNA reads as TGTGCCAGCAGCCGCGATCTAGCGGGAGTCAGAGAGACCCAGTACTTC.

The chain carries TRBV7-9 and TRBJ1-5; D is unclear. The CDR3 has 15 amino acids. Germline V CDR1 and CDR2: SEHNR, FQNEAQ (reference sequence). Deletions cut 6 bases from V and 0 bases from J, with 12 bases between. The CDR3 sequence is CASSPMGNSNQPQHF. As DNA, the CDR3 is TGTGCCAGCAGTCCTATGGGGAATAGCAATCAGCCCCAGCATTTT.

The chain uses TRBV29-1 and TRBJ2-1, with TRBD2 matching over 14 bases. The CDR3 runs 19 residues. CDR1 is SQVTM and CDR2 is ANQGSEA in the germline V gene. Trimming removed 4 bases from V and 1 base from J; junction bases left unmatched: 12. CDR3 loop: CSVAGLAGARDWSYNEQFF. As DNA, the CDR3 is TGCAGCGTTGCGGGACTAGCGGGAGCACGTGATTGGTCCTACAATGAGCAGTTCTTC.

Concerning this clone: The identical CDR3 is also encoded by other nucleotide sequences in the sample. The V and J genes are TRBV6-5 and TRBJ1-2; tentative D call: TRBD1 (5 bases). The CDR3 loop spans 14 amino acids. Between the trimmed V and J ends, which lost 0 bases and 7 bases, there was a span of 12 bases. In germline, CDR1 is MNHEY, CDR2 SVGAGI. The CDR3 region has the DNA TGTGCCAGCAGTTACTCGGGGGGGATATCTGGCTACACCTTC. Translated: CASSYSGGISGYTF.

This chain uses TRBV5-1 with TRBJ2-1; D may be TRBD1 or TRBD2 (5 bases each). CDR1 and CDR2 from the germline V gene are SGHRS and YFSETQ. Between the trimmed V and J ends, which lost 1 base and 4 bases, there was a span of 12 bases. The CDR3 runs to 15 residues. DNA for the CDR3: TGCGCCAGCAGCTTGACGGGGCTGTCGTACAATGAGCAGTTCTTC. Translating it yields CASSLTGLSYNEQFF.

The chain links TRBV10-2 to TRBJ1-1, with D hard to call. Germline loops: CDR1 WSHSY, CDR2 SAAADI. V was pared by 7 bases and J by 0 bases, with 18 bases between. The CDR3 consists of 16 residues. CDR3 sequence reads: CASKERGQDVNTEAFF. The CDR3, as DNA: TGCGCCAGCAAGGAACGGGGTCAAGACGTGAACACTGAAGCTTTCTTT.

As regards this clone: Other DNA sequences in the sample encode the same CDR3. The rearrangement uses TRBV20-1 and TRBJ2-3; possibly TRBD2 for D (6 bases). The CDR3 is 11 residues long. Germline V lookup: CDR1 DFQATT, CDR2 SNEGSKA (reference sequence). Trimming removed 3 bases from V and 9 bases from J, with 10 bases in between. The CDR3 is CSASPGDTQYF. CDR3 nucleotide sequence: TGCAGTGCTAGTCCGGGGGACACGCAGTATTTT.

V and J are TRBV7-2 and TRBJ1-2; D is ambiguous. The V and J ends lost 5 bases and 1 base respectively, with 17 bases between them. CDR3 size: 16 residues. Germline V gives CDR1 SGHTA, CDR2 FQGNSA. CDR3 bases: TGTGCCAGCAGCCCCGGGATCTTTAATCTTAACTATGGCTACACCTTC. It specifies CASSPGIFNLNYGYTF.

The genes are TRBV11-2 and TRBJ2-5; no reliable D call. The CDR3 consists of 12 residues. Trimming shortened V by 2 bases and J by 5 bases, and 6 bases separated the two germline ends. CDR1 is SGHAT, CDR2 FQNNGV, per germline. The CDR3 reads CASSLYRETQYF. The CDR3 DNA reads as TGTGCCAGCAGCTTATATAGGGAGACCCAGTACTTC.

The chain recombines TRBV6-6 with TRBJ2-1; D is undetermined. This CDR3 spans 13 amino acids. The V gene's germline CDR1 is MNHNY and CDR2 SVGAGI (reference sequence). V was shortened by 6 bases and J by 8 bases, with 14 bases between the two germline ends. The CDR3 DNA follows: TGTGCCAGCAGGACTCGTAGGGTCCATGAGCAGTTCTTC. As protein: CASRTRRVHEQFF.

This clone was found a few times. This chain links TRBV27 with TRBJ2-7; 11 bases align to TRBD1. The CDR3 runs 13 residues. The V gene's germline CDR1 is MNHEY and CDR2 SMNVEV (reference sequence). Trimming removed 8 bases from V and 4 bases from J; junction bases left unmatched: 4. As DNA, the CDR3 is TGTGCCAGCTGCCGGGACAGGGGGTACGAGCAGTACTTC. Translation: CASCRDRGYEQYF.

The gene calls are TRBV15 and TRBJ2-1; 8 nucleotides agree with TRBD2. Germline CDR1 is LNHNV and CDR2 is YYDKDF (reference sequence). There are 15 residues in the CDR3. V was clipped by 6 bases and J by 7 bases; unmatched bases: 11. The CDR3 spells CATRLGTSQRNEQFF. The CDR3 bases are TGTGCCACCAGATTAGGGACTAGTCAGAGGAATGAGCAGTTCTTC.

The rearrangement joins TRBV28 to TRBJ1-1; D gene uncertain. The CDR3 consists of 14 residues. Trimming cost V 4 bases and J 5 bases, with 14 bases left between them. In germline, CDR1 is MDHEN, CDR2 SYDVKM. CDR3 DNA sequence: TGTGCCAGCAGTTCGAGTGGCCCTAGTACTGAAGCTTTCTTT. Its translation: CASSSSGPSTEAFF.

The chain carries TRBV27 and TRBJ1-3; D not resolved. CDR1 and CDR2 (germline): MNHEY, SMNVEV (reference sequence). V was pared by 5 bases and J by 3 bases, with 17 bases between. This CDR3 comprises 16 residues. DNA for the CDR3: TGTGCCAGCAGTGCCCGATCCTGGGAAGTTGGAAACACCATATATTTT. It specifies CASSARSWEVGNTIYF.